The rows below give T cell receptor beta chains drawn from one sample of a study of T cell responses to AZD1222 COVID-19 vaccine. Method: immunoSEQ multiplex PCR; TCRdb's copy keeps in-frame clones and lacks some. The sample includes about 53,000 clones, less than 85% of them seen just once. Sequencing used peripheral blood, obtained on day 0 of AZD1222 vaccination. The receptors shown here come from an adult in good health. The CDR3 runs from the conserved cysteine through the conserved F or W. Each record gives: clone size, V gene, D gene, J gene, CDR3 protein, CDR3 DNA. D genes are given only for firm matches. Size values are once, few and many counts, or a class for expanded clones, and some rows have none.

.	TRBV28	.	TRBJ1-5	CASRVERRDQPQHF	TGTGCCAGCAGGGTAGAAAGAAGGGATCAGCCCCAGCATTTT
.	TRBV5-1	TRBD1	TRBJ1-1	CASSLGQLDEAFF	TGCGCCAGCAGCCTGGGACAGCTAGATGAAGCTTTCTTT
once	TRBV10-3	TRBD2	TRBJ2-7	CAISESRTSGIDEQYF	TGTGCCATCAGTGAGTCTCGGACTAGCGGGATTGACGAGCAGTACTTC
.	TRBV28	TRBD1	TRBJ1-1	CASSLVLGQGHTEAFF	TGTGCCAGCAGTTTAGTGCTGGGACAGGGACACACTGAAGCTTTCTTT
.	TRBV27	.	TRBJ2-7	CASSLYGSDHEQYF	TGTGCCAGCAGTTTATACGGGAGCGACCACGAGCAGTACTTC
once	TRBV11-2	.	TRBJ1-5	CASSLDGQSNQPQHF	TGTGCCAGCAGCTTAGATGGACAGTCTAATCAGCCCCAGCATTTT
.	TRBV19	.	TRBJ2-7	CASSPSTDSYEQYF	TGTGCCAGTAGTCCCTCGACAGATTCCTACGAGCAGTACTTC
.	TRBV6-5	.	TRBJ2-7	CATRQYSYEQYF	TGTGCCACCAGACAGTACTCCTACGAGCAGTACTTC
.	TRBV18	.	TRBJ1-2	CASSPGLTNYGYTF	TGTGCCAGCTCACCAGGACTTACTAACTATGGCTACACCTTC
.	TRBV4-3	.	TRBJ2-2	CASRDTNTGELFF	TGCGCCAGTCGGGACACCAACACCGGGGAGCTGTTTTTT
.	TRBV10-3	.	TRBJ1-1	CATWAGHTEAFF	TGTGCCACCTGGGCCGGGCACACTGAAGCTTTCTTT
once	TRBV27	TRBD1	TRBJ2-7	CASSFRQGQTYEQYF	TGTGCCAGCAGTTTTAGACAGGGGCAAACCTACGAGCAGTACTTC
.	TRBV21-1	.	TRBJ1-4	CASSIPRRQEEKLFF	TGTGCCAGCAGCATTCCCCGCAGACAGGAAGAAAAACTGTTTTTT
.	TRBV3-1/TRBV3-2	.	TRBJ2-4	CASSQHDARGKNIQYF	TGTGCCAGCAGCCAACATGACGCGAGGGGCAAAAACATTCAGTACTTC
few	TRBV18	TRBD2	TRBJ2-7	CASSPSTSALSSYEQYF	TGTGCCAGCTCACCCTCGACTAGCGCGTTGAGCTCCTACGAGCAGTACTTC
.	TRBV5-5	.	TRBJ2-7	CASSFGAPYEQYF	TGTGCCAGCAGCTTTGGAGCACCCTACGAGCAGTACTTC
.	TRBV7-2	TRBD2	TRBJ2-7	CASSLGASGSNYEQYF	TGTGCCAGCAGCTTAGGGGCTAGCGGGAGTAACTACGAGCAGTACTTC
.	TRBV29-1	TRBD1	TRBJ1-3	CSVDGTATGNTIYF	TGCAGCGTTGACGGGACAGCGACTGGAAACACCATATATTTT